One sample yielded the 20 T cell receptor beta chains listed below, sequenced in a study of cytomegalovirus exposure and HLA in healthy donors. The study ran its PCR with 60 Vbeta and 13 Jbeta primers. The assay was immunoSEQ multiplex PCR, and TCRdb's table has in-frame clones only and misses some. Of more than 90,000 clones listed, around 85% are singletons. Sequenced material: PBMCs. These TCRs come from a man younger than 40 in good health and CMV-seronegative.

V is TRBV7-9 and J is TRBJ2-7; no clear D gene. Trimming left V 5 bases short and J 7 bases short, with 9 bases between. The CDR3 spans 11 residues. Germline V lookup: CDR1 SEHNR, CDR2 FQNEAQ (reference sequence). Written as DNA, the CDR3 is TGTGCCAGCAGCGTAGGTATGGAGCAGTACTTC. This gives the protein CASSVGMEQYF.

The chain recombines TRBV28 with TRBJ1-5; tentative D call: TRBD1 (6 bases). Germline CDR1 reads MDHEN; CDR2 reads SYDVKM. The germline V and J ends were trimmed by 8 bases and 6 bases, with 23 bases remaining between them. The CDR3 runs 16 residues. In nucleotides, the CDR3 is TGTGCCAGCCGCTTGAGACAGGCAAGAAAATTTCAGCCCCAGCATTTT. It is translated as CASRLRQARKFQPQHF.

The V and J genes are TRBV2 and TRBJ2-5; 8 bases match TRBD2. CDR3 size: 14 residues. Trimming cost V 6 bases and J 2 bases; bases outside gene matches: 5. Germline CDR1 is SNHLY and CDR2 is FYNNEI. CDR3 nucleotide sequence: TGTGCCAGCAGAGTAGGGACTAGACAAGAGACCCAGTACTTC. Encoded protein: CASRVGTRQETQYF.

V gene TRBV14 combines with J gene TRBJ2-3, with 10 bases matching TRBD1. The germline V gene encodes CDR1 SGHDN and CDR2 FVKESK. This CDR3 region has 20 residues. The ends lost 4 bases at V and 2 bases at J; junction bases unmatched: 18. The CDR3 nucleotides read TGTGCCAGCAGCCGAAACCACGGGACAGGGGAAGGTAGGTACACAGATACGCAGTATTTT. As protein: CASSRNHGTGEGRYTDTQYF.

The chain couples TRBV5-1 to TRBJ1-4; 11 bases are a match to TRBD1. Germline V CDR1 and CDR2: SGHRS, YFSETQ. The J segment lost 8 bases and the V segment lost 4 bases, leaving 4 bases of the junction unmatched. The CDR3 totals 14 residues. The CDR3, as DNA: TGCGCCAGCAGCCAGGGACAGGGGGGAGAAAAACTGTTTTTT. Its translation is CASSQGQGGEKLFF.

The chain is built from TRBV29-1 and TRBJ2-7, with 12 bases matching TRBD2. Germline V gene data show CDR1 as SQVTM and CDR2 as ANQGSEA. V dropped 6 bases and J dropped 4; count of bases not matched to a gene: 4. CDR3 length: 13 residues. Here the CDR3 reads CSVSGTSGYEQYF. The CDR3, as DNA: TGCAGCGTCTCCGGGACTAGCGGGTACGAGCAGTACTTC.

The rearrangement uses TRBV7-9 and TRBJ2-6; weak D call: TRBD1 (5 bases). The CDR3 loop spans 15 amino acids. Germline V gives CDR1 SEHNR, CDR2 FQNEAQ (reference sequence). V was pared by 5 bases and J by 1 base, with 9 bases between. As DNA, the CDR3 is TGTGCCAGCAGCCGTTCAGGGTCTGGGGCCAACGTCCTGACTTTC. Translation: CASSRSGSGANVLTF. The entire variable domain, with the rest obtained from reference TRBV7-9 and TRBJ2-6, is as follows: DTGVSQNPRHKITKRGQNVTFRCDPISEHNRLYWYRQTLGQGPEFLTYFQNEAQLEKSRLLSDRFSAERPKGSFSTLEIQRTEQGDSAMYLCASSRSGSGANVLTFGAGSRLTVL.

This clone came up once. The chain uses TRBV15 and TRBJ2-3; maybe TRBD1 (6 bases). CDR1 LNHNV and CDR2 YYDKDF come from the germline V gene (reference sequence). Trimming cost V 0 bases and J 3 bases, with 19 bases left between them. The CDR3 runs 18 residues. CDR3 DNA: TGTGCCACCAGCAGAGATCGCTCGACAGGACCTGGGACAGATACGCAGTATTTT. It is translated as CATSRDRSTGPGTDTQYF.

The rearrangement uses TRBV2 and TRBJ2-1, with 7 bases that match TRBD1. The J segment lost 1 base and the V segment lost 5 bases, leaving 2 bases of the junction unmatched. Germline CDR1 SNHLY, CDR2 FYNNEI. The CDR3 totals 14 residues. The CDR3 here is CASSNRGSYNEQFF. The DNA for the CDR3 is TGTGCCAGCAGTAACAGGGGATCCTACAATGAGCAGTTCTTC.

CDR3 loop: CASRGQGLNSPLHF. The CDR3 DNA reads as TGTGCCAGTAGGGGACAGGGACTCAATTCACCCCTCCACTTT. This chain uses TRBV19 with TRBJ1-6, with TRBD1 matching over 9 bases. Germline V gene lookup returns CDR1 LNHDA and CDR2 SQIVND (reference sequence). The CDR3 has 14 amino acids. Trimming took 6 bases from V and 7 from J; bases not matched to a gene: 4.

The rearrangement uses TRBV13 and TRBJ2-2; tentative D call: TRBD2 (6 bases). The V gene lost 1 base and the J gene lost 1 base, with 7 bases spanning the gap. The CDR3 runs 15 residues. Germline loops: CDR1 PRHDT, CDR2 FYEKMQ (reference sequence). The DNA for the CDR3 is TGTGCCAGCAGCTTAGTCGGGGGGAACACCGGGGAGCTGTTTTTT. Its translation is CASSLVGGNTGELFF.

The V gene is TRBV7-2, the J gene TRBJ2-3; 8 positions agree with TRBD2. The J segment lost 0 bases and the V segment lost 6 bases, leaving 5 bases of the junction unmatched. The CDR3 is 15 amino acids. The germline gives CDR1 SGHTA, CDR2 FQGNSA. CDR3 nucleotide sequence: TGTGCCAGCAGTTCTAGCGGGCAAAGCACAGATACGCAGTATTTT. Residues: CASSSSGQSTDTQYF. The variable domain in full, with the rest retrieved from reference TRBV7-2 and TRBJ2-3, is GAGVSQSPSNKVTEKGKDVELRCDPISGHTALYWYRQSLGQGLEFLIYFQGNSAPDKSGLPSDRFSAERTGGSVSTLTIQRTQQEDSAVYLCASSSSGQSTDTQYFGPGTRLTVL.

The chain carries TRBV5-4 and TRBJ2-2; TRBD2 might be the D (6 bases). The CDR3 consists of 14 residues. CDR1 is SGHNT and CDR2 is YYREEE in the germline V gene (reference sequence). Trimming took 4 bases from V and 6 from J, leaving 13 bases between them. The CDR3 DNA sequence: TGTGCCAGCAGCCCGGAGGGGCCGTCCGGGGAGCTGTTTTTT. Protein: CASSPEGPSGELFF. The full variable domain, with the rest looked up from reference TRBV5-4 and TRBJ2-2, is ETGVTQSPTHLIKTRGQQVTLRCSSQSGHNTVSWYQQALGQGPQFIFQYYREEENGRGNFPPRFSGLQFPNYSSELNVNALELDDSALYLCASSPEGPSGELFFGEGSRLTVL.

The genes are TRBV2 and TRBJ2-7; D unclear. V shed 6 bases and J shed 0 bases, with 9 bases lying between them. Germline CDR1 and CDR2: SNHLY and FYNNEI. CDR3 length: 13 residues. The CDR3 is CASRTPLSYEQYF. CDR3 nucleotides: TGTGCCAGCAGAACCCCACTCTCCTACGAGCAGTACTTC.

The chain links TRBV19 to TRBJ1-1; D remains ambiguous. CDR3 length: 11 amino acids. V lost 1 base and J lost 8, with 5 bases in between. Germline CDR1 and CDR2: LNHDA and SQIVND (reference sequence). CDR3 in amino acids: CASSIGPEAFF. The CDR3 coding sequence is TGTGCCAGTAGTATAGGGCCCGAAGCTTTCTTT.

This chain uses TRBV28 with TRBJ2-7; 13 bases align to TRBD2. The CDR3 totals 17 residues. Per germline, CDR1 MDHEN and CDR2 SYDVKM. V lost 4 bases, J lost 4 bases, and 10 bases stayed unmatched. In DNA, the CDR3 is TGTGCCAGCAGTTCCCGGGGACTAGCGGGAAGTAGGTACGAGCAGTACTTC. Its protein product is CASSSRGLAGSRYEQYF.

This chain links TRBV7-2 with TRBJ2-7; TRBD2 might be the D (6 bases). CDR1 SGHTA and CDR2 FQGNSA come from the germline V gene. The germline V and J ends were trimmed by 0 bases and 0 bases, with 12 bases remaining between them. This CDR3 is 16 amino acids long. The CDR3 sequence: CASSLAASESSYEQYF. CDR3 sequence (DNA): TGTGCCAGCAGCTTAGCAGCTAGCGAATCCTCCTACGAGCAGTACTTC.

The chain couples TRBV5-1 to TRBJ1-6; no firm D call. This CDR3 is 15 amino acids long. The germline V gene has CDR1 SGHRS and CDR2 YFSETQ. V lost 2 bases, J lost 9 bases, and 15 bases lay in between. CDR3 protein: CASSFDGSGSSPLHF. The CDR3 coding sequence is TGCGCCAGCAGCTTTGACGGGTCGGGTTCTTCACCCCTCCACTTT. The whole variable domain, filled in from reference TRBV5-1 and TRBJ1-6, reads KAGVTQTPRYLIKTRGQQVTLSCSPISGHRSVSWYQQTPGQGLQFLFEYFSETQRNKGNFPGRFSGRQFSNSRSEMNVSTLELGDSALYLCASSFDGSGSSPLHFGNGTRLTVT.

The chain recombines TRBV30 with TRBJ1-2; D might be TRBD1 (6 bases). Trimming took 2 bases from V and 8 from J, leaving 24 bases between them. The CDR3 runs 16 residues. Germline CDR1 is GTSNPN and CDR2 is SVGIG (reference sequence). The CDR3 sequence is CAWSPPRTDSIGGYTF. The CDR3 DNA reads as TGTGCCTGGAGTCCGCCTCGGACAGACTCAATCGGAGGCTACACCTTC.

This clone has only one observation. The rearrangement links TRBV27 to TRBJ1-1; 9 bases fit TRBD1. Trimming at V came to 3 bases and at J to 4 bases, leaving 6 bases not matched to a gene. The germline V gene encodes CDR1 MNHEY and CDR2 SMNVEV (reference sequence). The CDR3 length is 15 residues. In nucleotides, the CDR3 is TGTGCCAGCAGTTTCATCCGGGACAGGGCCACTGAAGCTTTCTTT. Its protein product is CASSFIRDRATEAFF.